These 16 T cell receptor beta chains were all obtained from the same sample, sequenced in a study of spatial heterogeneity in lung cancer. TCRdb re-called the 5' RACE reads through MiXCR, storing one row per CDR3 protein. Seen here are some 15,000 distinct CDR3 sequences, 10% to 12% observed once, and the top ten hold about 34%. Time point: sample taken at primary tumor resection. Whole RNA came from tumor, nontumor lung or frozen PBMC and was sequenced without being sorted. The sample here was PBMCs, taken at surgery. These receptors came from a female donor with early-stage non-small cell lung cancer.

This clonotype was seen ten or more times. The rearrangement joins TRBV6-1 to TRBJ2-1; 11 bases are shared with TRBD2. Losses at the gene ends were 0 bases for V and 4 bases for J; bases not matched to a gene: 2. This CDR3 contains 16 residues. Germline CDR1 is MNHNS and CDR2 is SASEGT. The chain's CDR3 is CASSEALAGAYNEQFF. CDR3 coding DNA: TGTGCCAGCAGTGAAGCACTAGCGGGGGCATACAATGAGCAGTTCTTC.

The chain recombines TRBV6-1 with TRBJ2-2; perhaps TRBD1 as D (8 bases). V gave up 1 base and J gave up 6 bases, with 12 bases separating them. The CDR3 runs 15 residues. From germline, CDR1 is MNHNS and CDR2 SASEGT. The CDR3 DNA is TGTGCCAGCAGTGAAGGAACAGGGGGGGCCGGGGAGCTGTTTTTT. It specifies CASSEGTGGAGELFF.

Many counts were recorded for this clonotype. V is TRBV7-8 and J is TRBJ2-3, with 14 bases matching TRBD2. The germline V gene has CDR1 SGHVS and CDR2 FQNEAQ. V shed 7 bases, J shed 4 bases, and the junction held 13 bases outside the gene matches. The CDR3 totals 18 residues. CDR3 nucleotide sequence: TGTGCCAGCACCGGACTAGCGGGGGGCAAGGCCCTTGCAGATACGCAGTATTTT. Residues: CASTGLAGGKALADTQYF.

This clonotype counts as medium-sized. The gene calls are TRBV7-9 and TRBJ1-4, with D tentatively TRBD1 (6 bases). The germline V gene has CDR1 SEHNR and CDR2 FQNEAQ (reference sequence). Trimming shortened V by 2 bases and J by 8 bases, and 15 bases separated the two germline ends. This CDR3 spans 15 amino acids. CDR3 loop: CASSLSGGAPEKLFF. CDR3 sequence (DNA): TGTGCCAGCAGCTTATCCGGGGGGGCCCCCGAAAAACTGTTTTTT.

Ten or more counts support this clonotype. The chain combines TRBV6-2 or TRBV6-3 with TRBJ1-5; the D is unclear. Looked up from germline, CDR1 is MNHEY and CDR2 is SVGEGT. Trimming took 6 bases from V and 3 from J, leaving 6 bases between them. This CDR3 contains 12 residues. This CDR3 is CASSQTNQPQHF. The CDR3 bases are TGTGCCAGCAGCCAGACCAATCAGCCCCAGCATTTT.

This clonotype was detected ten times or more. The rearrangement uses TRBV21-1 and TRBJ2-1; the table assigns TRBD1, which was not confirmed against the DNA. TRBV21-1 is listed as a pseudogene. The CDR3 has 16 amino acids. Here the CDR3 reads CASSKRGRRRNNEQFF. The CDR3 DNA reads as TGTGCCAGCAGCAAAAGGGGCCGAAGAAGGAACAATGAGCAGTTCTTC.

V and J are TRBV12-3 or TRBV12-4 and TRBJ2-5; D may be TRBD1 (6 bases). The CDR3 length is 15 residues. V lost 5 bases and J 1 base, leaving 14 bases between the germline ends. CDR3 loop: CASSASGTLQETQYF. In nucleotides, the CDR3 is TGTGCCAGCAGTGCGTCCGGGACACTCCAAGAGACCCAGTACTTC.

This clonotype was found many times. The CDR3 coding sequence is TGTGCCAGCAGCTTATGGGGTGGCGGGTCCACAGATACGCAGTATTTT. This gives the protein CASSLWGGGSTDTQYF. This chain links TRBV7-3 with TRBJ2-3; possibly TRBD2 for D (5 bases). Germline values: CDR1 SGHTA, CDR2 FQGTGA. The CDR3 has 16 amino acids. V lost 2 bases and J lost 2, with 14 bases in between.

By share, this clonotype counts as medium-sized (0.01 to 0.1%). The chain recombines TRBV6-5 with TRBJ1-6; TRBD1 agrees at 9 bases. CDR1 is MNHEY and CDR2 is SVGAGI in the germline V gene. CDR3 size: 15 residues. V gave up 7 bases and J gave up 5 bases; unmatched junction bases: 6. In nucleotides, the CDR3 is TGTGCCAGCACCCGGGGACAGGGAAATAATTCACCCCTCCACTTT. Encoded protein: CASTRGQGNNSPLHF.

The V and J genes are TRBV20-1 and TRBJ2-5, with 8 bases fitting TRBD2. V was clipped by 6 bases and J by 4 bases; unmatched bases: 10. The CDR3 runs to 14 residues. Germline V gives CDR1 DFQATT, CDR2 SNEGSKA (reference sequence). The chain's CDR3 is CSAIESREGETQYF. DNA for the CDR3: TGCAGTGCGATTGAGAGCCGGGAGGGAGAGACCCAGTACTTC.

V and J are TRBV5-6 and TRBJ2-2; 7 nucleotides line up with TRBD2. CDR3 length: 13 amino acids. The ends lost 4 bases at V and 5 bases at J; junction bases unmatched: 2. Germline assignment: CDR1 SGHDT and CDR2 YYEEEE. This CDR3 reads CASSPLATGELFF. CDR3 bases: TGTGCCAGCAGCCCACTAGCGACCGGGGAGCTGTTTTTT.

This clonotype was counted between two and nine times. V and J are TRBV11-2 and TRBJ1-3, with D unresolved. The CDR3 has 14 residues. CDR1 and CDR2 from the germline V gene are SGHAT and FQNNGV. Trimming pared 0 bases from V and 7 bases from J, leaving 10 bases between. The CDR3 loop reads CASSLEREQNTIYF. DNA of the CDR3: TGTGCCAGCAGCTTAGAACGGGAACAGAACACCATATATTTT.

J is TRBJ1-1 and V is TRBV29-1, with 9 positions matching TRBD1. The CDR3 covers 13 residues. Germline CDR1 reads SQVTM; CDR2 reads ANQGSEA. V was clipped by 6 bases and J by 4 bases; unmatched bases: 6. CDR3 amino acids: CSVETGGGTEAFF. CDR3 in DNA: TGCAGCGTCGAGACAGGGGGGGGCACTGAAGCTTTCTTT.

This clonotype has at least ten counts. This chain connects TRBV6-6 to TRBJ2-7; weak D call: TRBD1 (6 bases). The ends were cut back, 6 bases at V and 2 bases at J, with 14 bases in the middle. This CDR3 is built from 14 residues. The V gene's germline CDR1 is MNHNY and CDR2 SVGAGI (reference sequence). The chain's CDR3 is CASRLTGPTYEQYF. The CDR3 nucleotides read TGTGCCAGCAGGCTGACAGGCCCAACCTACGAGCAGTACTTC.

Ten or more counts support this clonotype. The rearrangement links TRBV15 to TRBJ2-1, with 9 positions matching TRBD2. Germline V gives CDR1 LNHNV, CDR2 YYDKDF (reference sequence). This CDR3 has 16 amino acids. V was pared by 0 bases and J by 6 bases, with 6 bases of the junction left unmatched. The CDR3 reads CATSRDKGGGANEQFF. As DNA, the CDR3 is TGTGCCACCAGCAGAGATAAGGGCGGGGGGGCCAATGAGCAGTTCTTC. The full variable domain, with the rest looked up from reference TRBV15 and TRBJ2-1, is DAMVIQNPRYQVTQFGKPVTLSCSQTLNHNVMYWYQQKSSQAPKLLFHYYDKDFNNEADTPDNFQSRRPNTSFCFLDIRSPGLGDTAMYLCATSRDKGGGANEQFFGPGTRLTVL.

This clonotype has a handful of counts. The chain joins TRBV10-3 to TRBJ2-1; 9 nucleotides line up with TRBD1. The CDR3 is 15 amino acids. CDR1 and CDR2 (germline): ENHRY, SYGVKD. The trim removed 3 bases at V and 6 bases at J, leaving 6 bases unmatched. CDR3 sequence reads: CAISEPGQGSNEQFF. In DNA, the CDR3 is TGTGCCATCAGTGAACCGGGACAGGGAAGCAATGAGCAGTTCTTC.